This paragraph reports one T cell receptor (beta chain). The entry originates in a study of blood T cell repertoires in COVID-19. Looking at the study overall: COVID-19 samples, acute and convalescent, were from the United States, Italy and Spain. Nucleic acid was either cDNA or gDNA, and it came from T cells, B-cell-depleted T cells, or PBMCs.

Original analysis: Reference gene primer amplification gave estimated nucleated cell counts. Here immunoSEQ multiplex PCR was the method, and the copy in TCRdb shows in-frame clones only, minus some. V and J calls and clone size come straight from that table; D and trimming were deduced from the DNA. The profile shows 430,000 or so clones, roughly 89% of them singletons. The CDR3 runs 15 residues. V shed 0 bases, J shed 5 bases, and the junction held 5 bases outside the gene matches. CDR1 is SGHTA and CDR2 is FQGTGA in the germline V gene. Seattle enrolled patients during active infection and tracked them longitudinally.

The TCR comes from a man between 18 and 35 years old with COVID-19, enrolled during active disease. V gene TRBV7-3 combines with J gene TRBJ2-7; TRBD1 aligns across 9 bases. The sample was peripheral blood. CDR3 amino acids: CASSLTGTGSDEQYF. The CDR3 DNA reads as TGTGCCAGCAGCTTAACCGGGACAGGGTCCGACGAGCAGTACTTC.